Following are 30 T cell receptor beta chains from one sample sequenced in a study of blood T cell repertoires in COVID-19. Libraries were prepared by immunoSEQ multiplex PCR; TCRdb keeps only in-frame clonotypes and omits some of them. The sample includes 130,000 to 150,000 clones, roughly 85% of them seen just once. The source material was peripheral blood. These receptors were collected from a woman aged 55-69 years with COVID-19, enrolled during active disease.

This clone has just one count. The rearrangement uses TRBV4-3 and TRBJ1-6, with 7 nucleotides matching TRBD1. The CDR3 runs 16 residues. Trimming took 4 bases from V and 10 from J; bases not matched to a gene: 13. Germline CDR1 and CDR2: LGHNA and YSLEER. CDR3 sequence: CASSPQTQGVGSPLHF. The CDR3 DNA is TGCGCCAGCAGCCCGCAAACTCAGGGGGTGGGATCACCCCTCCACTTT.

The chain links TRBV3-1 (or the pseudogene TRBV3-2) to TRBJ2-1; TRBD2 matches at 11 bases. This CDR3 is built from 15 residues. From germline, CDR1 is LGHDT and CDR2 YNNKEL (reference sequence). With V trimmed by 3 bases and J by 4 bases, 2 bases remained unmatched. CDR3 bases: TGTGCCAGCAGCCAGACTAGCGGGATATACAATGAGCAGTTCTTC. This codes for CASSQTSGIYNEQFF.

The V and J genes are TRBV4-2 and TRBJ2-2; D perhaps matches TRBD2 (6 bases). Germline V gene data show CDR1 as LGHNA and CDR2 as YNFKEQ. V gave up 8 bases and J gave up 2 bases, with 9 bases separating them. The CDR3 has 13 amino acids. The DNA of the CDR3 is TGTGCCAGCCTAGCGTCCAACACCGGGGAGCTGTTTTTT. Translation gives CASLASNTGELFF.

Points on this clone: This CDR3 is also generated by other DNA sequences in the sample. This chain joins TRBV9 and TRBJ1-3; TRBD1 might be the D (5 bases). Looked up from germline, CDR1 is SGDLS and CDR2 is YYNGEE. Trimming removed 0 bases at V and 2 bases at J, with 15 bases between. There are 17 residues in the CDR3. CDR3 region: CASSVGPGGSAGNTIYF. The CDR3 DNA reads TGTGCCAGCAGCGTAGGTCCCGGGGGTAGCGCTGGAAACACCATATATTTT. Filled out from reference TRBV9 and TRBJ1-3, the complete variable domain reads DSGVTQTPKHLITATGQRVTLRCSPRSGDLSVYWYQQSLDQGLQFLIQYYNGEERAKGNILERFSAQQFPDLHSELNLSSLELGDSALYFCASSVGPGGSAGNTIYFGEGSWLTVV.

The chain has TRBV11-2 and TRBJ2-1, with TRBD2 identical over 8 bases. V trimming: 6 bases; J trimming: 7 bases; junction bases outside the gene matches: 11. The CDR3 runs 15 residues. From germline, CDR1 is SGHAT and CDR2 FQNNGV. The CDR3 DNA is TGTGCCAGCAGACCCGGGGGGGCAGGGAGGAATGAGCAGTTCTTC. This sequence encodes CASRPGGAGRNEQFF.

V usage is TRBV7-3 and J usage is TRBJ2-1; TRBD1 matches at 9 bases. The germline V gene encodes CDR1 SGHTA and CDR2 FQGTGA. The CDR3 is 14 residues long. The V and J ends lost 0 bases and 7 bases, in that order; junction bases with no gene match: 1. The CDR3 nucleotides are TGTGCCAGCAGCTTAACGACAGGGGGAAATGAGCAGTTCTTC. Amino acid sequence: CASSLTTGGNEQFF.

This chain uses TRBV19 with TRBJ1-1; TRBD1 agrees at 7 bases. V dropped 7 bases and J dropped 2; count of bases not matched to a gene: 16. This CDR3 is 17 amino acids long. Germline lookup yields CDR1 LNHDA and CDR2 SQIVND (reference sequence). The CDR3 nucleotides are TGTGCCAGTAAGAACCCACACCAGGGGGATACTAACACTGAAGCTTTCTTT. It yields the protein CASKNPHQGDTNTEAFF. The full variable domain, rest sourced from reference TRBV19 and TRBJ1-1, is DGGITQSPKYLFRKEGQNVTLSCEQNLNHDAMYWYRQDPGQGLRLIYYSQIVNDFQKGDIAEGYSVSREKKESFPLTVTSAQKNPTAFYLCASKNPHQGDTNTEAFFGQGTRLTVV.

This rearrangement joins TRBV19 to TRBJ1-6; perhaps TRBD1 as D (6 bases). V was cut by 4 bases and J by 3 bases, with 10 bases left in between. The germline gives CDR1 LNHDA, CDR2 SQIVND (reference sequence). The CDR3 has 15 amino acids. CDR3 protein: CASSTRQDYNSPLHF. CDR3 coding DNA: TGTGCCAGTAGTACCAGACAGGACTATAATTCACCCCTCCACTTT.

The chain carries TRBV10-2 and TRBJ1-2; D not certain. This CDR3 has 14 residues. Trimming took off 2 bases at V and 3 bases at J, with 10 bases between the two ends. Looked up from germline, CDR1 is WSHSY and CDR2 is SAAADI. The CDR3, as DNA: TGCGCCAGCAGTGAGCGAATCCGGTACTATGGCTACACCTTC. This translates into CASSERIRYYGYTF.

The chain employs TRBV19 and TRBJ1-2, with D uncertain. The CDR3 is 14 amino acids. Germline values: CDR1 LNHDA, CDR2 SQIVND (reference sequence). The V end was cut by 6 bases, the J end by 5 bases, with 16 bases between. The CDR3 loop reads CASSPGPVFYGYTF. CDR3 bases: TGTGCCAGTAGCCCCGGTCCGGTATTTTATGGCTACACCTTC. Supplemented by reference TRBV19 and TRBJ1-2, the full variable domain reads DGGITQSPKYLFRKEGQNVTLSCEQNLNHDAMYWYRQDPGQGLRLIYYSQIVNDFQKGDIAEGYSVSREKKESFPLTVTSAQKNPTAFYLCASSPGPVFYGYTFGSGTRLTVV.

The CDR3, as DNA: TGTGCCGGGCAAAAGGAGGGATACAATGAGCAGTTCTTC. Translation gives CAGQKEGYNEQFF. The chain is built from TRBV6-5 and TRBJ2-1; D perhaps matches TRBD2 (6 bases). The V end lost 11 bases, the J end lost 4 bases, and 15 bases lay between the germline ends. This CDR3 spans 13 amino acids. Germline V CDR1 and CDR2: MNHEY, SVGAGI.

The genes are TRBV5-1 and TRBJ1-2; D uncertain. With 2 bases removed from V and 4 bases from J, the gap between germline ends came to 9 bases. Germline V gene sequence: CDR1 SGHRS, CDR2 YFSETQ. The CDR3 has 13 residues. The CDR3 loop is CASSFGGFYGYTF. In DNA, the CDR3 is TGCGCCAGCAGCTTCGGCGGCTTCTATGGCTACACCTTC.

This rearrangement joins TRBV7-3 to TRBJ1-1; TRBD1 matches at 7 bases. Germline V gives CDR1 SGHTA, CDR2 FQGTGA. Trimming cost V 2 bases and J 8 bases; bases outside gene matches: 5. CDR3 size: 13 residues. DNA for the CDR3: TGTGCCAGCAGCTTACCGGGACAGACCGAAGCTTTCTTT. Translated, it gives CASSLPGQTEAFF. Filled out from reference TRBV7-3 and TRBJ1-1, the complete variable domain reads GAGVSQTPSNKVTEKGKYVELRCDPISGHTALYWYRQSLGQGPEFLIYFQGTGAADDSGLPNDRFFAVRPEGSVSTLKIQRTERGDSAVYLCASSLPGQTEAFFGQGTRLTVV.

This clone was counted once. CDR3 nucleotide sequence: TGTGCCAGCAGCAAGAGGGGGACAGGGAGCAATCAGCCCCAGCATTTT. Its protein is CASSKRGTGSNQPQHF. The chain is built from TRBV27 and TRBJ1-5, with 9 bases aligning to TRBD1. The CDR3 sequence is 16 residues long. With 6 bases clipped from V and 1 base from J, the junction kept 7 bases outside the gene matches. Germline CDR1 reads MNHEY; CDR2 reads SMNVEV (reference sequence).

V usage is TRBV7-3 and J usage is TRBJ1-1; D unclear. This CDR3 contains 14 residues. Trimming left V 1 base short and J 1 base short, with 7 bases between. CDR1 is SGHTA, CDR2 FQGTGA, per germline. CDR3 in amino acids: CASSLSGQNTEAFF. In nucleotides, the CDR3 is TGTGCCAGCAGCTTAAGTGGGCAGAACACTGAAGCTTTCTTT.

The chain links TRBV7-9 to TRBJ1-2; no firm D call. V lost 0 bases and J lost 7, with 18 bases in between. Germline V CDR1 and CDR2: SEHNR, FQNEAQ (reference sequence). CDR3 size: 16 residues. The CDR3 sequence: CASSLARPSQRSGYTF. CDR3 nucleotides: TGTGCCAGCAGCTTAGCGCGACCTAGTCAACGGAGTGGCTACACCTTC.

The gene calls are TRBV10-3 and TRBJ2-7; TRBD2 matches 8 bases. Germline V gene data show CDR1 as ENHRY and CDR2 as SYGVKD. Trimming cost V 4 bases and J 1 base; bases outside gene matches: 3. This CDR3 spans 14 amino acids. CDR3 sequence reads: CAISGLAGSYEQYF. The CDR3 bases are TGTGCCATCAGTGGCCTAGCGGGTTCCTACGAGCAGTACTTC.

The genes are TRBV7-8 and TRBJ1-5; possible D gene TRBD1, 5 bases. V was cut by 3 bases and J by 4 bases, with 13 bases left in between. The CDR3 is 15 residues long. Germline V gene sequence: CDR1 SGHVS, CDR2 FQNEAQ. For the CDR3, the DNA is TGTGCCAGCAGCTTGATCGGGGGAGTTAATCAGCCCCAGCATTTT. The encoded protein is CASSLIGGVNQPQHF. The full variable domain, rest sourced from reference TRBV7-8 and TRBJ1-5, is GAGVSQSPRYKVAKRGQDVALRCDPISGHVSLFWYQQALGQGPEFLTYFQNEAQLDKSGLPSDRFFAERPEGSVSTLKIQRTQQEDSAVYLCASSLIGGVNQPQHFGDGTRLSIL.

The J gene is TRBJ2-7, the V gene TRBV7-9; a weak D match, TRBD2 (6 bases). Germline V gene data show CDR1 as SEHNR and CDR2 as FQNEAQ (reference sequence). This CDR3 has 17 residues. V dropped 6 bases and J dropped 3 bases, with 24 bases sitting between them. CDR3 DNA: TGTGCCAGCAGTGGCTCGAGGCGTCGGGGACTGGACTACGAGCAGTACTTC. Residues: CASSGSRRRGLDYEQYF.

The V and J genes are TRBV3-1 (or the pseudogene TRBV3-2) and TRBJ1-1; D is perhaps TRBD1 (5 bases). Trimming pared 0 bases from V and 11 bases from J, leaving 13 bases between. The CDR3 is 13 residues long. The germline V gene has CDR1 LGHDT and CDR2 YNNKEL (reference sequence). The CDR3 coding sequence is TGTGCCAGCAGCCAAGAGGTCAGGGTAAGGGCTTTCTTT. Its protein is CASSQEVRVRAFF.

The V gene is TRBV6-7, the J gene TRBJ2-5; TRBD2 might be the D (6 bases). TRBV6-7 is designated an ORF whose function remains uncertain. The length of the CDR3 is 15 residues. Trimming took 3 bases from V and 5 from J, leaving 16 bases between them. CDR3 DNA: TGTGCCAGCAGTTATCCCCGGGGGAGTCTGGAGACCCAGTACTTC. It codes for CASSYPRGSLETQYF.

The CDR3 nucleotides are TGCGCCAGCAGCCAAGTAAACGGGGAGGGAGGAGATACGCAGTATTTT. It is translated as CASSQVNGEGGDTQYF. V and J are TRBV4-3 and TRBJ2-3, with 7 nucleotides matching TRBD2. The CDR3 has 16 residues. Unmatched junction bases numbered 9, after V lost 1 base and J lost 5 bases. CDR1 and CDR2 from the germline V gene are LGHNA and YSLEER.

V and J are TRBV4-3 and TRBJ2-7, with TRBD2 matching 13 bases. Trimming cost V 3 bases and J 4 bases; bases outside gene matches: 6. The CDR3 loop spans 16 amino acids. Germline values: CDR1 LGHNA, CDR2 YSLEER. CDR3: CASSQGLAGPFYEQYF. In DNA, the CDR3 is TGCGCCAGCAGCCAGGGACTAGCGGGGCCTTTTTACGAGCAGTACTTC.

This clone was observed a few times. The V and J genes are TRBV5-1 and TRBJ2-5; D is perhaps TRBD1 (6 bases). CDR1 SGHRS and CDR2 YFSETQ come from the germline V gene. This CDR3 is built from 17 residues. V was cut by 0 bases and J by 2 bases, with 17 bases left in between. The CDR3 nucleotides read TGCGCCAGCAGCTTGGGACAGGAGGCCTCGGGGCAAGAGACCCAGTACTTC. This encodes CASSLGQEASGQETQYF.

The V gene is TRBV5-4, the J gene TRBJ1-6; the match to TRBD1 covers 7 bases. Germline assignment: CDR1 SGHNT and CDR2 YYREEE (reference sequence). The junction had 10 bases not matched to a gene; V was cut back by 4 bases and J by 3 bases. The length of the CDR3 is 17 residues. The CDR3 DNA reads TGTGCCAGCAGCCTCAACCCACAGGGGAGCTATAATTCACCCCTCCACTTT. It is translated as CASSLNPQGSYNSPLHF.

The chain combines TRBV7-9 with TRBJ2-7; D is possibly TRBD1 (7 bases). The CDR3 contains 13 residues. Germline V lookup: CDR1 SEHNR, CDR2 FQNEAQ (reference sequence). Trimming removed 4 bases at V and 7 bases at J, with 14 bases between. CDR3 DNA: TGTGCCAGCAGCTCATTACAGGGGAGGGAGCAGTACTTC. Residues: CASSSLQGREQYF.

Judged by abundance, this clone is medium-sized. The V and J genes are TRBV6-4 and TRBJ2-1; 9 positions agree with TRBD2. The CDR3 has 14 residues. Trimming cost V 4 bases and J 6 bases; bases outside gene matches: 4. The germline gives CDR1 MRHNA, CDR2 SNTAGT. The CDR3 protein is CASSGGTSSNEQFF. For the CDR3, the DNA is TGTGCCAGCAGTGGAGGGACTAGCTCCAATGAGCAGTTCTTC.

The genes are TRBV2 and TRBJ2-7; no reliable D call. With 7 bases removed from V and 3 bases from J, the gap between germline ends came to 10 bases. This CDR3 region has 12 residues. The germline CDR1 and CDR2 sequences are SNHLY and FYNNEI. The CDR3 region is CASIGSDYEQYF. CDR3 in DNA: TGTGCCAGCATCGGGTCCGACTACGAGCAGTACTTC.

V is TRBV19 and J is TRBJ1-2; the D gene is possibly TRBD1 (6 bases). CDR3 length: 14 residues. V was cut by 8 bases and J by 6 bases, with 19 bases left in between. The germline gives CDR1 LNHDA, CDR2 SQIVND (reference sequence). DNA for the CDR3: TGTGCCAGTCTCCCGACAGGCGACGTACATGGCTACACCTTC. Translating it yields CASLPTGDVHGYTF.

The J gene is TRBJ2-7, the V gene TRBV12-3 or TRBV12-4; tentatively, D is TRBD2 (5 bases). There are 13 residues in the CDR3. V lost 5 bases, J lost 6 bases, and 14 bases lay in between. The CDR3 protein is CASSTPVGVEQYF. The CDR3, as DNA: TGTGCCAGCAGTACCCCCGTGGGAGTCGAGCAGTACTTC.